This T cell receptor (beta chain) stems from a study of blood T cell repertoires in COVID-19 (dated by TCRdb to about 2020). For the study in its entirety: Samples from collaborators originated in the United States, Italy and Spain and spanned both the acute and convalescent phases of COVID-19. The material from the prospective study consisted of cDNA or gDNA derived from T cells, B-cell-depleted T cells, or PBMCs. Deeply sampled blood TCRbeta repertoires from subjects exposed to, actively infected with, or recovered from COVID-19 were included in the dataset. A freely available public database, intended as a resource for researchers studying the immune response to SARS-CoV-2, is where the repertoires were released. The samples were drawn from two sources: the first 160 participants of the ongoing ImmuneRACE study, and 1,200 or so subjects contributed by 6 global collaborators. The sample metadata nearly always contained a de-identified subject ID, COVID-19 status, age in years and sex. Where HLA class I and class II types were available, the types were taken from metadata supplied by the sample provider, not from assay-based typing.

In Seattle, one collaborating source enrolled patients while the infection was active and tracked those patients longitudinally over the course of disease. Each collaborating institution followed its own protocols to collect whole blood in K2EDTA tubes. Collaborator samples were shipped for TCRbeta analysis as frozen whole blood, isolated PBMCs, or DNA extracted from either sample type. Points the paper makes about the study in general: Clinical and demographic metadata were provided uncurated, with the amount varying by source and participant.

CDR1 MNHEY and CDR2 SVGAGI were looked up in the germline V gene. V loses 5 bases at its end and J loses 5 bases; junction bases beyond the gene matches: 8. From cysteine to phenylalanine, the CDR3 is 15 amino acids long. This entry keeps only the CDR3 DNA: 45 bases, framed from base 1. In the case of this clone: Its cognate antigen has yet to be identified. Per-base quality was not reported, and no clone a single base away is much larger than it.

TCRbeta CDR3 regions were amplified from genomic DNA using the immunoSEQ Assay, a bias-controlled multiplex PCR. The study's processing was this. The number of nucleated cells in each sample was estimated by amplification of reference gene primers within the assay. To quantify the absolute abundance of each unique TCRbeta CDR3 rearrangement, sequence reads were collapsed and filtered. For each sample, productive Simpson clonality was calculated by taking the square root of Simpson's diversity index across productive rearrangements. Here the immuneACCESS table is served through TCRdb, limited to in-frame sequences with V and J called. Missing clones are a known gap in these copies; in checked studies unresolved V genes cover under half, and the rest lacks a known reason. D and trimming come from the DNA, and the V and J calls and clone size come from that table. For this sample the table gives 45,000 to 50,000 clones, of which approximately 83% were detected only once. Of the sample, around 30% is held by the ten largest clones.

Sequencing was carried out using peripheral blood. This chain is built from TRBV6-5 and TRBJ2-1; 8 nucleotides in the junction match TRBD2. This TCR came from an elderly woman with COVID-19, enrolled during active disease. This receptor has the CDR3 CASSPRTSWDNEQFF. The bases are TGTGCCAGCAGTCCCCGGACTAGCTGGGACAATGAGCAGTTCTTC.